The 3 T cell receptor beta chains below come from one sample, sequenced in a study of PD-1 blockade in classical Hodgkin lymphoma. Here immunoSEQ multiplex PCR was the method, and the copy in TCRdb shows in-frame clones only, minus some. The sample lists 20,000 or so clones, about 82% occurring once. Every one of the patients relapsed after autologous stem cell transplantation (brentuximab vedotin exposure was variable). Sequences were derived from peripheral blood mononuclear cells (PBMCs), sampled before the second cycle of nivolumab. These receptor sequences come from a human donor with classical Hodgkin lymphoma.

This chain joins TRBV11-2 and TRBJ2-5; D remains unclear. V lost 5 bases and J 0 bases, leaving 16 bases between the germline ends. Germline loops: CDR1 SGHAT, CDR2 FQNNGV. The CDR3 is 16 residues long. CDR3 amino acids: CASSQDPLVYQETQYF. In DNA form, the CDR3 reads TGTGCCAGCAGCCAAGATCCGCTAGTGTACCAAGAGACCCAGTACTTC.

This sequence joins TRBV10-3 and TRBJ1-3; maybe TRBD1 (5 bases). The CDR3 consists of 14 residues. The germline V gene encodes CDR1 ENHRY and CDR2 SYGVKD. Trimming took off 10 bases at V and 0 bases at J, with 13 bases between the two ends. The CDR3 DNA reads as TGTGCCACGGAGGGACGGATCTCTGGAAACACCATATATTTT. It is translated as CATEGRISGNTIYF.

The V gene is TRBV6-5, the J gene TRBJ2-7; TRBD1 might be the D (6 bases). The CDR3 spans 13 residues. Per the germline V gene, CDR1 is MNHEY and CDR2 is SVGAGI. Between the trimmed V and J ends, which lost 5 bases and 1 base, there was a span of 9 bases. The CDR3 spells CASSRTASYEQYF. The DNA for the CDR3 is TGTGCCAGCAGTAGGACAGCATCCTACGAGCAGTACTTC.